These 10 T cell receptor beta chains came from one sample sequenced in a study of blood T cell repertoires in COVID-19. Generated by immunoSEQ multiplex PCR, the TCRdb table keeps only in-frame clones and is missing some. The sample holds about 130,000 clones; 86% are singletons and the top ten take about 10%. Sequencing was done on a sample of peripheral blood. These TCRs come from a woman aged 70-85 years with COVID-19, enrolled during active disease.

DNA of the CDR3: TGTGCCAGCAGTGGCGCCTTAGGTGGGGGGTACCAAGAGACCCAGTACTTC. This gives the protein CASSGALGGGYQETQYF. This chain links TRBV2 with TRBJ2-5; tentatively, D is TRBD2 (6 bases). V was cut by 4 bases and J by 0 bases, with 18 bases left in between. CDR3 length equals 17 residues. CDR1 is SNHLY and CDR2 is FYNNEI in the germline V gene.

The V gene is TRBV5-1, the J gene TRBJ1-2; tentatively, D is TRBD1 (5 bases). Trimming took 4 bases from V and 4 from J, leaving 5 bases between them. The CDR3 runs 11 residues. Germline CDR1 reads SGHRS; CDR2 reads YFSETQ. CDR3 sequence reads: CASSQGYGYTF. The CDR3 coding sequence is TGCGCCAGCAGCCAGGGCTATGGCTACACCTTC.

The chain combines TRBV19 with TRBJ1-2, with D tentatively TRBD1 (6 bases). Germline CDR1 and CDR2: LNHDA and SQIVND (reference sequence). Trimming cost V 7 bases and J 3 bases, with 12 bases left between them. The CDR3 has 13 residues. The CDR3 coding sequence is TGTGCCAGTACCCTTGGACAGCACTATGGCTACACCTTC. It specifies CASTLGQHYGYTF.

J is TRBJ1-2 and V is TRBV28, with D possibly matching TRBD1 (6 bases). Germline V gene sequence: CDR1 MDHEN, CDR2 SYDVKM. This CDR3 region has 15 residues. Trimming stripped 5 bases from V and 1 base from J, with 14 bases between. The CDR3 DNA reads as TGTGCCAGCAGTGCACGGACAGAGGTTAACTATGGCTACACCTTC. It codes for CASSARTEVNYGYTF.

V is TRBV28 and J is TRBJ1-2; perhaps TRBD1 as D (6 bases). The germline V gene encodes CDR1 MDHEN and CDR2 SYDVKM. This CDR3 is 15 amino acids long. V was clipped by 4 bases and J by 6 bases, with 18 bases between them. CDR3 nucleotide sequence: TGTGCCAGCAGTTCCCGGACAGAAATTTGGAATGGCTACACCTTC. Translation: CASSSRTEIWNGYTF.

V is TRBV18 and J is TRBJ1-6; unclear D gene. In germline, CDR1 is KGHSH, CDR2 LQKENI. Deletions cut 2 bases from V and 8 bases from J, with 4 bases between. The CDR3 length is 12 residues. CDR3 DNA sequence: TGTGCCAGCTCACCAGAGGATTCACCCCTCCACTTT. Its protein product is CASSPEDSPLHF. The full variable domain, its missing parts supplied by reference TRBV18 and TRBJ1-6, is NAGVMQNPRHLVRRRGQEARLRCSPMKGHSHVYWYRQLPEEGLKFMVYLQKENIIDESGMPKERFSAEFPKEGPSILRIQQVVRGDSAAYFCASSPEDSPLHFGNGTRLTVT.

The rearrangement links TRBV4-1 to TRBJ2-7; TRBD1 matches 8 bases. J gave up 2 bases and V 5 bases, and 5 bases lay outside the gene matches. CDR1 and CDR2 from the germline V gene are MGHRA and YSYEKL. The CDR3 consists of 14 residues. The DNA of the CDR3 is TGCGCCAGCAGCTCCTTCAGGGGGCCCTACGAGCAGTACTTC. Its protein product is CASSSFRGPYEQYF.

A single count supports this clone. The genes are TRBV14 and TRBJ1-2; 7 bases align to TRBD1. CDR3 length: 16 residues. Germline CDR1 and CDR2: SGHDN and FVKESK. V trimming: 2 bases; J trimming: 6 bases; junction bases outside the gene matches: 12. The CDR3: CASSQIGLQGYHGYTF. CDR3 nucleotides: TGTGCCAGCAGCCAAATCGGCTTACAGGGGTACCATGGCTACACCTTC.

This rearrangement joins TRBV4-1 to TRBJ2-1; TRBD1 aligns across 7 bases. With 5 bases clipped from V and 4 bases from J, the junction kept 11 bases outside the gene matches. This CDR3 contains 16 residues. From germline, CDR1 is MGHRA and CDR2 YSYEKL. CDR3 nucleotide sequence: TGCGCCAGCAGCTCCAAGGGAGACAGGGTGTACAATGAGCAGTTCTTC. Amino acid sequence: CASSSKGDRVYNEQFF.

This chain links TRBV15 with TRBJ2-1, with 7 bases aligning to TRBD2. This CDR3 is 18 amino acids long. The germline gives CDR1 LNHNV, CDR2 YYDKDF (reference sequence). Trimming cost V 2 bases and J 1 base; bases outside gene matches: 11. The CDR3 sequence: CATSRSLLSGGSYNEQFF. In DNA form, the CDR3 reads TGTGCCACCAGCAGATCTCTGCTGTCGGGGGGATCCTACAATGAGCAGTTCTTC.